The next 5 T cell receptor beta chains were all read from a single sample in a study of breast tumors, draining lymph nodes, adjacent tissues. The lymph nodes were axillary draining lymph nodes from breast cancer patients. TCRdb passed the multiplex PCR reads through MiXCR, listing each CDR3 protein once. The sample lists under 85,000 distinct CDR3 sequences, approximately 19% occurring once. Sequencing was performed on axillary lymph node tissue. All receptors derive from a female donor with breast cancer. Some clones in this sample may be carry-over from other donors' samples.

With respect to this clonotype: A read error is possible here, since a much larger clone lies one base away. This chain uses TRBV20-1 with TRBJ2-7, with 9 bases that match TRBD2. The CDR3 contains 11 residues. V shed 7 bases, J shed 4 bases, and the junction held 2 bases outside the gene matches. The germline V gene encodes CDR1 DFQATT and CDR2 SNEGSKA (reference sequence). In DNA form, the CDR3 reads TGCAGTGGCGGGGGGGGGTACGAGCAGTACTTC. Translation: CSGGGGYEQYF.

Note on this clonotype: A read error is possible here, since a much larger clone lies one base away. This sequence joins TRBV5-1 and TRBJ2-7, with D possibly being TRBD1 or TRBD2 (7 bases each). CDR1 is SGHRS, CDR2 YFSETQ, per germline. The CDR3 runs to 14 residues. The DNA for the CDR3 is TGCGCCAGCAGCTCAGGGGGGGTCTCCTACGAGCAGTGCTTC. Translated, it gives CASSSGGVSYEQCF.

This clonotype appeared many times. The chain couples TRBV5-8 to TRBJ2-3; TRBD2 is a possible D gene (5 bases). This CDR3 is built from 13 residues. Trimming pared 3 bases from V and 6 bases from J, leaving 11 bases between. CDR1 and CDR2 (germline): SGHTS, YDEGEE. The CDR3 is CASSSPRRDTQYF. CDR3 coding DNA: TGTGCCAGCAGCTCCCCTCGGAGGGATACGCAGTATTTT.

In this sample, this clonotype turned up many times. The V call is TRBV7-9, the J call TRBJ2-7; D is undetermined. The CDR3 extends over 12 amino acids. Per germline, CDR1 SEHNR and CDR2 FQNEAQ (reference sequence). Deletions cut 3 bases from V and 2 bases from J, with 5 bases between. The chain's CDR3 is CASSLQAYEQYF. In nucleotides, the CDR3 is TGTGCCAGCAGCTTGCAGGCCTACGAGCAGTACTTC.

Concerning this clonotype: This sequence may be a read error, since a much larger clone differs from it by one base. The chain has TRBV4-1 and TRBJ2-3, with 7 nucleotides matching TRBD2. Trimming cost V 1 base and J 4 bases; bases outside gene matches: 11. CDR1 and CDR2 from the germline V gene are MGHRA and YSYEKL. This CDR3 has 17 amino acids. CDR3 loop: CASSQVGRERGADTQYF. The CDR3 DNA follows: TGCGCCAGCAGCCAAGTGGGGCGGGAGAGAGGGGCAGATACGCAGTATTTT.